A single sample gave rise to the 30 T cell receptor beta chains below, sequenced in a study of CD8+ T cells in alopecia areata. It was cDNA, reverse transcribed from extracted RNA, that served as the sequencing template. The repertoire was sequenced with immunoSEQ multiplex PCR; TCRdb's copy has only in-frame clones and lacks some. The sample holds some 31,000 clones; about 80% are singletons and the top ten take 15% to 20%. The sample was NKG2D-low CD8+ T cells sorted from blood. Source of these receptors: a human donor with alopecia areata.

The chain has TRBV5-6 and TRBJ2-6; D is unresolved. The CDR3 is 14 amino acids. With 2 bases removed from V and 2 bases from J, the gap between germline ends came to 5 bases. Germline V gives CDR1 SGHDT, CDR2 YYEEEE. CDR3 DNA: TGTGCCAGCAGCTTTGTGACTGGGGCCAACGTCCTGACTTTC. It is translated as CASSFVTGANVLTF.

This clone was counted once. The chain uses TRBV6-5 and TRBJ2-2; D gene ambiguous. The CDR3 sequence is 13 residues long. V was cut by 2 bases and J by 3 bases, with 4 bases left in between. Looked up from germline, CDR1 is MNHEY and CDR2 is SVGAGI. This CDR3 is CASSYADTGELFF. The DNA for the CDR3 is TGTGCCAGCAGTTACGCGGACACCGGGGAGCTGTTTTTT.

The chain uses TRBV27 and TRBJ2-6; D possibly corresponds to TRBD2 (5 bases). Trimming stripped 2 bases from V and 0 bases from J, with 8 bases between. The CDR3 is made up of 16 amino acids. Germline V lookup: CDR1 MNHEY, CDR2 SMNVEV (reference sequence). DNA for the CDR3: TGTGCCAGCAGTTTAGTGAGGGTCTCTGGGGCCAACGTCCTGACTTTC. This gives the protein CASSLVRVSGANVLTF.

For the CDR3, the DNA is TGCGCCAGCAGCCAACCGGGACAGGGCTATCTTGAAGCTTTCTTT. Amino acid sequence: CASSQPGQGYLEAFF. The chain joins TRBV4-3 to TRBJ1-1, with 9 bases identical to TRBD1. The CDR3 is made up of 15 amino acids. The germline gives CDR1 LGHNA, CDR2 YSLEER. V was pared by 2 bases and J by 7 bases, with 8 bases of the junction left unmatched.

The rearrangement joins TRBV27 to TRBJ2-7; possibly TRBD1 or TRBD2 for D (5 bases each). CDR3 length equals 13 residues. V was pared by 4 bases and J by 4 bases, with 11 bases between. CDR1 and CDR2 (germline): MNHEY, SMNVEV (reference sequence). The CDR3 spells CASSSGHLYEQYF. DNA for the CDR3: TGTGCCAGCAGTTCGGGGCATCTTTACGAGCAGTACTTC.

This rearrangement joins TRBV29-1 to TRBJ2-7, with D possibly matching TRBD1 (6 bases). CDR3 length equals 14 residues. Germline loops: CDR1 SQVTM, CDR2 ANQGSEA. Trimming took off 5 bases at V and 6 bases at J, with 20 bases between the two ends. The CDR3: CSVSSDRLLLEQYF. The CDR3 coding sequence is TGCAGCGTTTCGTCAGACAGGTTACTCCTCGAGCAGTACTTC.

CDR3 loop: CASSLVQNSYNSPLHF. The CDR3 nucleotides are TGTGCCAGCAGTTTGGTACAGAACTCCTATAATTCACCCCTCCACTTT. J is TRBJ1-6 and V is TRBV28; D uncertain. V lost 3 bases and J 0 bases, leaving 9 bases between the germline ends. The CDR3 contains 16 residues. Germline CDR1 MDHEN, CDR2 SYDVKM.

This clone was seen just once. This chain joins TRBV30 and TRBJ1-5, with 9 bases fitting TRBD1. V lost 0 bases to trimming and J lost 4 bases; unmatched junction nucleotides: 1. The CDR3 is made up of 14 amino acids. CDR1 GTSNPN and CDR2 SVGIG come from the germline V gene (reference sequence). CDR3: CAWSVGTGNQPQHF. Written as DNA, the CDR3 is TGTGCCTGGAGTGTAGGGACAGGGAATCAGCCCCAGCATTTT.

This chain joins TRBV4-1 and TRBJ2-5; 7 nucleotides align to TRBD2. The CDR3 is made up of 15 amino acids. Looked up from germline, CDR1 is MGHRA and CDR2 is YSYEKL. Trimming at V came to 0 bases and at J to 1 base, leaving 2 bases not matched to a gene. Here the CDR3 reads CASSQDASGQETQYF. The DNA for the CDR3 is TGCGCCAGCAGCCAAGATGCTAGCGGCCAAGAGACCCAGTACTTC.

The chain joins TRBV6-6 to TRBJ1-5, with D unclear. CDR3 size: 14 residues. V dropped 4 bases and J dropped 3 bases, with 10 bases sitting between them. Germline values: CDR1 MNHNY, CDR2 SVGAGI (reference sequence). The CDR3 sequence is CASSSKGFNQPQHF. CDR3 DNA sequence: TGTGCCAGCAGTTCCAAGGGTTTCAATCAGCCCCAGCATTTT.

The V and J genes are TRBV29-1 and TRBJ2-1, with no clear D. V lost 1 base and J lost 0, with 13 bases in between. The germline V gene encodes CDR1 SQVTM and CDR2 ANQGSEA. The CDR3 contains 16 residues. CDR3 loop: CSVEGQALSSYNEQFF. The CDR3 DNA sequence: TGCAGCGTTGAAGGTCAGGCCCTTAGCTCCTACAATGAGCAGTTCTTC.

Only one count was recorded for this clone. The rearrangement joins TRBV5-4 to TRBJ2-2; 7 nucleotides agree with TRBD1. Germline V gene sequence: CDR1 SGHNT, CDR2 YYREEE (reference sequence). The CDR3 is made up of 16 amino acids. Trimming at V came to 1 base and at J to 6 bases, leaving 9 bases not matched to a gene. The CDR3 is CASSLPPGGYSGELFF. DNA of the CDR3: TGTGCCAGCAGCTTGCCCCCAGGGGGATATTCCGGGGAGCTGTTTTTT.

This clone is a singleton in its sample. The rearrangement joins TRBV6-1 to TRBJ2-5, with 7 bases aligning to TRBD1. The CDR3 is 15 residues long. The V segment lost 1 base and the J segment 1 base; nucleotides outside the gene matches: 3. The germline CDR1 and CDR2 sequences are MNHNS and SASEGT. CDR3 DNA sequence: TGTGCCAGCAGTGAAGAACAGGGGACCCAAGAGACCCAGTACTTC. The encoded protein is CASSEEQGTQETQYF.

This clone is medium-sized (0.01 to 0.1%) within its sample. CDR3: CSVGAVEYEQYF. CDR3 in DNA: TGCAGCGTTGGTGCAGTGGAGTACGAGCAGTACTTC. V and J are TRBV29-1 and TRBJ2-7; D is undetermined. Trimming cost V 4 bases and J 4 bases, with 11 bases left between them. The length of the CDR3 is 12 residues. Germline CDR1 is SQVTM and CDR2 is ANQGSEA.

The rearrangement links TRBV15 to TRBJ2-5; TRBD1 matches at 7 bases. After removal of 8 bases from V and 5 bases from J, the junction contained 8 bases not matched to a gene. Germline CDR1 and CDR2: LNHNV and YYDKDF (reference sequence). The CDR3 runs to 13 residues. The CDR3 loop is CATGDSQGETQYF. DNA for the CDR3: TGTGCCACCGGGGACAGCCAGGGGGAGACCCAGTACTTC.

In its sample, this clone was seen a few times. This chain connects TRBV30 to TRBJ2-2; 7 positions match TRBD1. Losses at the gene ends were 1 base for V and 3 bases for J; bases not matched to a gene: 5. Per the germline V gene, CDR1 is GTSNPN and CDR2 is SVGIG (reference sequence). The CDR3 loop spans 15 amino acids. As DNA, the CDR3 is TGTGCCTGGAGTGGCGACAGGGATTACACCGGGGAGCTGTTTTTT. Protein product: CAWSGDRDYTGELFF.

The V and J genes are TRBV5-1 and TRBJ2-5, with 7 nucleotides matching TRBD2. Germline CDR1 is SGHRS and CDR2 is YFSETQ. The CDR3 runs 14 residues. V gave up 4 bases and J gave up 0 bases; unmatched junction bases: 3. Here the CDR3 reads CASSPGTNQETQYF. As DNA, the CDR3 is TGCGCCAGCAGCCCCGGGACTAACCAAGAGACCCAGTACTTC.

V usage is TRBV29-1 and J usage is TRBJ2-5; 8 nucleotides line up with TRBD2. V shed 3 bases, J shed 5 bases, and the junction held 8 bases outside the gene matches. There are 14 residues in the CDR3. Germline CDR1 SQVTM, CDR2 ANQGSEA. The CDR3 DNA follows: TGCAGCGTTGAGCCCAGCGGGAGAGGGGAGACCCAGTACTTC. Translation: CSVEPSGRGETQYF.

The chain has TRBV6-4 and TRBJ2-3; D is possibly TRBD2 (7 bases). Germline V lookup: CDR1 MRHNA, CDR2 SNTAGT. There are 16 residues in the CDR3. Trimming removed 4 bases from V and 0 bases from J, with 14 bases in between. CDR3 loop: CASSGLAGASTDTQYF. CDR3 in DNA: TGTGCCAGCAGTGGCCTGGCGGGGGCTAGCACAGATACGCAGTATTTT.

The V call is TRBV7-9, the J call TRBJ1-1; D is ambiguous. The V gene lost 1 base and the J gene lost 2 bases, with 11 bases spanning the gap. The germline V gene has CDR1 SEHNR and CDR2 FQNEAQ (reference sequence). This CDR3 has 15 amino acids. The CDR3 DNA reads TGTGCCAGCAGCTTAGGGCCCATTGGCAACACTGAAGCTTTCTTT. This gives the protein CASSLGPIGNTEAFF.

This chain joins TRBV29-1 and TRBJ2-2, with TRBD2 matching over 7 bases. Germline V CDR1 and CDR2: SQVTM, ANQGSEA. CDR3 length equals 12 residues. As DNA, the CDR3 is TGCACCGTCCCGACTAGCTCCGGGGAGCTGTTTTTT. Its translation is CTVPTSSGELFF.

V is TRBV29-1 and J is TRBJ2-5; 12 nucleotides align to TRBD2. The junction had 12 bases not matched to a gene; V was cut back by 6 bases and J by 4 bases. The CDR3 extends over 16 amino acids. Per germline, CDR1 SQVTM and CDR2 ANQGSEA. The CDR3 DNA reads TGCAGCGTCAGGGGCCTAGCGGGAGGGCCGGGAGAGACCCAGTACTTC. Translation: CSVRGLAGGPGETQYF.

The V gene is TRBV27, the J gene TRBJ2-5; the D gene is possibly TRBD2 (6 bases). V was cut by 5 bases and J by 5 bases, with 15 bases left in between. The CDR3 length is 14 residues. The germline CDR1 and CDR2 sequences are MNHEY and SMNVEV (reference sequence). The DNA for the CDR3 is TGTGCCAGCAGTGCGACGGGGGACGGGGAGACCCAGTACTTC. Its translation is CASSATGDGETQYF.

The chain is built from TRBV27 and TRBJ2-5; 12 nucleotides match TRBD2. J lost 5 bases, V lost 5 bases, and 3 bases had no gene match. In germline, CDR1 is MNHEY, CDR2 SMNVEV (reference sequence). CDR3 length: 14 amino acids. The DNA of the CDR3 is TGTGCCAGCAGTGACCTAGCGGGAGGGGAGACCCAGTACTTC. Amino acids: CASSDLAGGETQYF.

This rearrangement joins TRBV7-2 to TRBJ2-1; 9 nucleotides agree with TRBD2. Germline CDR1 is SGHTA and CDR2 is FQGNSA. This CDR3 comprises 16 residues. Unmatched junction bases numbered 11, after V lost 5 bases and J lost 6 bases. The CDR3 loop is CASSLPTSGYINEQFF. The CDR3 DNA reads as TGTGCCAGCAGCCTTCCTACTAGCGGGTATATCAATGAGCAGTTCTTC.

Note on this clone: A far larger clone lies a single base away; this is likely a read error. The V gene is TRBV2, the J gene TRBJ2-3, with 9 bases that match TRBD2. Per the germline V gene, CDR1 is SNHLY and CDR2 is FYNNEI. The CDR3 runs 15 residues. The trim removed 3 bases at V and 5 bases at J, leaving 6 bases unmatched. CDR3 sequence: CASSEAGGAEDTQYF. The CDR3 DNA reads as TGTGCCAGCAGTGAGGCGGGGGGGGCGGAAGATACGCAGTATTTT.

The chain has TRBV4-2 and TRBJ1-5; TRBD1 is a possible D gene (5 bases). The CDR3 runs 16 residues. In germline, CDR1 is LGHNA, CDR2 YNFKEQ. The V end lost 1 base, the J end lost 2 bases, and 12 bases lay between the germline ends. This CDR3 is CASSQVSGTRNQPQHF. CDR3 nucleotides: TGTGCCAGCAGCCAAGTGTCGGGGACGCGCAATCAGCCCCAGCATTTT.

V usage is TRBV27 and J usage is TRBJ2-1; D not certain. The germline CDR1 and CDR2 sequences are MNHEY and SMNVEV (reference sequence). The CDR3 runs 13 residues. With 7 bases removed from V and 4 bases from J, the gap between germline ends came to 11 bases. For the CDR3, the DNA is TGTGCCAGCACCCCCTCACTTTACAATGAGCAGTTCTTC. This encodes CASTPSLYNEQFF.

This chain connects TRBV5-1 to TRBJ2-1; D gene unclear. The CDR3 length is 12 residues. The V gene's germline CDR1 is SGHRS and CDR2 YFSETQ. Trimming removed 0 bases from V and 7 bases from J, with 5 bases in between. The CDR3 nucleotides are TGCGCCAGCAGCTTGGGGTCGAATGAGCAGTTCTTC. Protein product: CASSLGSNEQFF.

The CDR3 bases are TGTGCCAGCAGTTTTTCGGGACTAGTCTACAATGAGCAGTTCTTC. Translation gives CASSFSGLVYNEQFF. The V call is TRBV28, the J call TRBJ2-1; the match to TRBD2 covers 8 bases. The CDR3 has 15 residues. After removal of 3 bases from V and 3 bases from J, the junction contained 4 bases not matched to a gene. The germline gives CDR1 MDHEN, CDR2 SYDVKM.